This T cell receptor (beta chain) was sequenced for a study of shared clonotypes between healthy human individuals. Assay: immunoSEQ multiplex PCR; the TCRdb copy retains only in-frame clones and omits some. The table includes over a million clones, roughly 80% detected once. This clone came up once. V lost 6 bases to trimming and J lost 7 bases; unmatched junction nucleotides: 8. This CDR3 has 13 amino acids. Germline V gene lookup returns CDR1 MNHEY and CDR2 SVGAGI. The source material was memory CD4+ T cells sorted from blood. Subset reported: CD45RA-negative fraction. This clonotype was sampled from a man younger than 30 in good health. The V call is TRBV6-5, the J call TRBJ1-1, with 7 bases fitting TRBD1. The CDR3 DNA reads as TGTGCCAGCAGATCCAGGCAGGGGGGTGAAGCTTTCTTT. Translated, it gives CASRSRQGGEAFF.